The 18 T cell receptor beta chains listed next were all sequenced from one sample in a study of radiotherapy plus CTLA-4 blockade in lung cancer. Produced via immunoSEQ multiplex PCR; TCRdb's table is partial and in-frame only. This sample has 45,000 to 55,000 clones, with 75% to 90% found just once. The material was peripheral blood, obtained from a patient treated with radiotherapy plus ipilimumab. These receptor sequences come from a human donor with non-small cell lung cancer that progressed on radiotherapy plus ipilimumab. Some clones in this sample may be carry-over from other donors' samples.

The CDR3, as DNA: TGTGCCAGCAGCCATGGACTAGCGGGGCACACCGGGGAGCTGTTTTTT. It translates to CASSHGLAGHTGELFF. The V gene is TRBV7-3, the J gene TRBJ2-2, with 12 bases matching TRBD2. Losses at the gene ends were 5 bases for V and 3 bases for J; bases not matched to a gene: 4. CDR1 is SGHTA and CDR2 is FQGTGA in the germline V gene. There are 16 residues in the CDR3.

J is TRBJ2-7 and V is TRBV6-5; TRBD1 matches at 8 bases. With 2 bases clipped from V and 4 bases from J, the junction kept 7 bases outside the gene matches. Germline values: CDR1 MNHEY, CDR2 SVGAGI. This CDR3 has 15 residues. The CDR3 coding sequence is TGTGCCAGCAGTTACACCGGGACAGGTCTGTACGAGCAGTACTTC. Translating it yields CASSYTGTGLYEQYF.

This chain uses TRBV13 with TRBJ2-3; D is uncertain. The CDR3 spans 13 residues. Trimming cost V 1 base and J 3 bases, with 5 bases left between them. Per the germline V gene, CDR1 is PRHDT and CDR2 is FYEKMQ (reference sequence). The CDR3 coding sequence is TGTGCCAGCAGCTTAGTTGCGACAGATACGCAGTATTTT. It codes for CASSLVATDTQYF.

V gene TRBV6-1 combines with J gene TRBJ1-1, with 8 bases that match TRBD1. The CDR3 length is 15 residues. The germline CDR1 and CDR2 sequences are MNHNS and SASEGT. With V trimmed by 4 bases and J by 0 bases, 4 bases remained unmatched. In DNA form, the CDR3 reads TGTGCCAGCAGTGGCACAGGGGGGATGAACACTGAAGCTTTCTTT. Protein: CASSGTGGMNTEAFF.

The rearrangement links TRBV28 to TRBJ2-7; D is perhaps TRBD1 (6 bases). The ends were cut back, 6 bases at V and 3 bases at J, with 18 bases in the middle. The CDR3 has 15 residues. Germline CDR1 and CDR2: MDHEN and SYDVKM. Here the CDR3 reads CASSYGTPPGYEQYF. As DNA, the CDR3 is TGTGCCAGCAGCTATGGGACACCTCCGGGCTACGAGCAGTACTTC.

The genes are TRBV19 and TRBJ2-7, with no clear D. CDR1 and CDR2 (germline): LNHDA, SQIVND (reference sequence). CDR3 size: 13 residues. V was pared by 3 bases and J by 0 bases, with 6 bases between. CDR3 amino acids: CASSMGISYEQYF. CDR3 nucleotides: TGTGCCAGTAGTATGGGCATCTCCTACGAGCAGTACTTC.

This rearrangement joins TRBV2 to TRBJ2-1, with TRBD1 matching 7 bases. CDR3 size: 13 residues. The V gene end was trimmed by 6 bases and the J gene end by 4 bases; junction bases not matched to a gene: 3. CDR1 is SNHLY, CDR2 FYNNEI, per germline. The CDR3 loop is CASRQGMYNEQFF. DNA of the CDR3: TGTGCCAGCAGACAGGGGATGTACAATGAGCAGTTCTTC.

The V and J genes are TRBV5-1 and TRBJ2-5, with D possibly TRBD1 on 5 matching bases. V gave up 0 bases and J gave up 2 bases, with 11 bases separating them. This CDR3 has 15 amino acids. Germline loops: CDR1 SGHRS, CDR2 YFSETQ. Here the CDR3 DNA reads TGCGCCAGCAGCTTGGGGGCGACAGCACAAGAGACCCAGTACTTC. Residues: CASSLGATAQETQYF.

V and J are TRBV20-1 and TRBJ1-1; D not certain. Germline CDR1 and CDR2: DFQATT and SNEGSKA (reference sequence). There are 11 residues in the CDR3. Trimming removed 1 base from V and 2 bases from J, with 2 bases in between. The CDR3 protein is CSARANTEAFF. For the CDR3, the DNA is TGCAGTGCTAGAGCAAACACTGAAGCTTTCTTT.

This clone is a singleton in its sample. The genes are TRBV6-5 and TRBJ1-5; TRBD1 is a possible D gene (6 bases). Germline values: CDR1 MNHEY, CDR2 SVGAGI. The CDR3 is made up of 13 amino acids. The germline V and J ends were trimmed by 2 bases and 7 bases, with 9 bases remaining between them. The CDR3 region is CASSYGDTQPQHF. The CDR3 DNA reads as TGTGCCAGCAGTTACGGGGACACACAGCCCCAGCATTTT.

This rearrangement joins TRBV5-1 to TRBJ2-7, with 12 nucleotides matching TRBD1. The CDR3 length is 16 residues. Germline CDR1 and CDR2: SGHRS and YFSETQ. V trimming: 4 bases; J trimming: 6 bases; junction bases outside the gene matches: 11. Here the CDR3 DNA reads TGCGCCAGCAGCCCAAGGGCGGGACAGGGGGCGGGCGAGCAGTACTTC. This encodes CASSPRAGQGAGEQYF. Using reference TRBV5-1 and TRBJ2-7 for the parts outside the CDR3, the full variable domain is KAGVTQTPRYLIKTRGQQVTLSCSPISGHRSVSWYQQTPGQGLQFLFEYFSETQRNKGNFPGRFSGRQFSNSRSEMNVSTLELGDSALYLCASSPRAGQGAGEQYFGPGTRLTVT.

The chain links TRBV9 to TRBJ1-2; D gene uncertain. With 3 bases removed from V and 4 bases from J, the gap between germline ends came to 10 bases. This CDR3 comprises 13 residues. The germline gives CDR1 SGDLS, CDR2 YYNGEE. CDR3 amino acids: CASSGGFGYGYTF. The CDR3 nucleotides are TGTGCCAGCAGCGGCGGGTTCGGCTATGGCTACACCTTC.

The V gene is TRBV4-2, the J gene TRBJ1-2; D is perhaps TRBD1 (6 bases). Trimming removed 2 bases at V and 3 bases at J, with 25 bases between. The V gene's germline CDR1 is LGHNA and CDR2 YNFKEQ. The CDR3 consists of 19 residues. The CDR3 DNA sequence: TGTGCCAGCAGCCAACTCTCCCTCTGGGTGACAGGCGGTGACTATGGCTACACCTTC. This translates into CASSQLSLWVTGGDYGYTF.

CDR3 in DNA: TGTGCCAGCAGTTACCAGGAGGGGAACACTGAAGCTTTCTTT. This encodes CASSYQEGNTEAFF. The V gene is TRBV27, the J gene TRBJ1-1, with D uncertain. The CDR3 sequence is 14 residues long. CDR1 and CDR2 from the germline V gene are MNHEY and SMNVEV (reference sequence). The V end was cut by 4 bases, the J end by 1 base, with 10 bases between.

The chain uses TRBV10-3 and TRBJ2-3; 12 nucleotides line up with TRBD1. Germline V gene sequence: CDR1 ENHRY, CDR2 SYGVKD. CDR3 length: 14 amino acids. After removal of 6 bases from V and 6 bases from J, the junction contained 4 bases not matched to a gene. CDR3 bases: TGTGCCATCAGGGGGGACAGGGGGCTGGATACGCAGTATTTT. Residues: CAIRGDRGLDTQYF.

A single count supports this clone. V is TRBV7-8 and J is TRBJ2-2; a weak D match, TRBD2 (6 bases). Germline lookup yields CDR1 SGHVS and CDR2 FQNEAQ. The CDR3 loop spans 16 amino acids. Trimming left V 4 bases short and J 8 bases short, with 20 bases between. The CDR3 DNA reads TGTGCCAGCAGCTCCGGAGGGACGCCTAGTGTAGGGGAGCTGTTTTTT. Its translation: CASSSGGTPSVGELFF.

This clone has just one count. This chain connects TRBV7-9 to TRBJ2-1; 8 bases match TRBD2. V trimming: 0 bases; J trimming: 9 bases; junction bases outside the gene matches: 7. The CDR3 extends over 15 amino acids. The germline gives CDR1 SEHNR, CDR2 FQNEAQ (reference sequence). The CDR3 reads CASSLASGSAIEQFF. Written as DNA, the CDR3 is TGTGCCAGCAGCTTAGCAAGCGGGAGCGCAATTGAGCAGTTCTTC.

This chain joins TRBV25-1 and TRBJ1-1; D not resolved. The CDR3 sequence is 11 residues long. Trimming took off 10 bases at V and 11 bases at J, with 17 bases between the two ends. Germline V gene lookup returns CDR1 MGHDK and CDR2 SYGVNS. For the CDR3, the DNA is TGTGCCACTGAGATCGGGAGTTATGCTTTCTTT. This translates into CATEIGSYAFF.